This T cell receptor beta chain was identified during a study of blood T cell repertoires in COVID-19. The V end lost 6 bases, the J end lost 0 bases, and 5 bases lay between the germline ends. Germline loops: CDR1 MDHEN, CDR2 SYDVKM. The CDR3 has 12 amino acids. Repertoires were generated with immunoSEQ multiplex PCR, while TCRdb's copy carries only in-frame clones and drops some. The table lists hundreds of thousands of clones, approximately 88% of them singletons. The gene calls are TRBV28 and TRBJ1-2; D ambiguous. The sequencing input was peripheral blood. The TCR was taken from a man aged 40-49 years with acute or convalescent COVID-19. The DNA for the CDR3 is TGTGCCAGCAGCCCCTCTAACTATGGCTACACCTTC. Protein product: CASSPSNYGYTF.